These 25 T cell receptor beta chains originate from one sample sequenced in a study of shared clonotypes between healthy human individuals. The method was immunoSEQ multiplex PCR; TCRdb's version includes in-frame clones alone and lacks a portion of them. The table lists about 2.3 million clones, over 90% of them singletons. The sample comprised naive CD4+ T cells from PBMCs. The subset denotes: CD45RA+ positively selected. All receptors derive from a man aged 18 to 29 in good health. Some clones in this sample may be carry-over from other donors' samples.

This sequence joins TRBV5-6 and TRBJ2-2, with 10 positions matching TRBD1. Per germline, CDR1 SGHDT and CDR2 YYEEEE. The CDR3 totals 16 residues. J was trimmed by 3 bases and V by 5 bases; bases with no gene match: 7. The CDR3 region has the DNA TGTGCCAGCAGTCGTGGGACAGGGGATTACACCGGGGAGCTGTTTTTT. It yields the protein CASSRGTGDYTGELFF.

This clone was counted only a few times. The rearrangement joins TRBV30 to TRBJ1-4; D is unresolved. Germline V CDR1 and CDR2: GTSNPN, SVGIG (reference sequence). The V and J ends lost 5 bases and 8 bases respectively, with 15 bases between them. This CDR3 is 13 amino acids long. DNA of the CDR3: TGTGCCTGGGGCAGTGGAACTGAGGAAAAACTGTTTTTT. Encoded protein: CAWGSGTEEKLFF.

V and J are TRBV7-9 and TRBJ1-1; D uncertain. V was pared by 5 bases and J by 4 bases, with 20 bases between. The CDR3 has 16 residues. CDR1 is SEHNR, CDR2 FQNEAQ, per germline (reference sequence). The CDR3 sequence: CASSRRGPTFSTEAFF. DNA for the CDR3: TGTGCCAGCAGCCGGCGGGGTCCGACCTTCAGCACTGAAGCTTTCTTT. The full variable domain, with the rest looked up from reference TRBV7-9 and TRBJ1-1, is DTGVSQNPRHKITKRGQNVTFRCDPISEHNRLYWYRQTLGQGPEFLTYFQNEAQLEKSRLLSDRFSAERPKGSFSTLEIQRTEQGDSAMYLCASSRRGPTFSTEAFFGQGTRLTVV.

CDR3 residues: CASSAGTGPYEQYF. The CDR3 nucleotides are TGTGCCAGCAGCGCCGGGACAGGACCCTACGAGCAGTACTTC. This chain uses TRBV7-3 with TRBJ2-7; 8 bases align to TRBD1. The CDR3 sequence is 14 residues long. Germline CDR1 is SGHTA and CDR2 is FQGTGA. V lost 5 bases, J lost 2 bases, and 5 bases stayed unmatched.

The V gene is TRBV10-1, the J gene TRBJ2-3, with 12 bases identical to TRBD2. The J segment lost 5 bases and the V segment lost 2 bases, leaving 5 bases of the junction unmatched. The CDR3 has 16 amino acids. Germline V gene sequence: CDR1 WNHNN, CDR2 SYGVQD (reference sequence). The CDR3 region has the DNA TGCGCCAGCAGTGAGGGACTAGCGGGATATCAAGATACGCAGTATTTT. Translation gives CASSEGLAGYQDTQYF.

The chain couples TRBV4-1 to TRBJ2-1, with D unclear. CDR1 is MGHRA and CDR2 is YSYEKL in the germline V gene. CDR3 length: 15 amino acids. Trimming shortened V by 4 bases and J by 0 bases, and 10 bases separated the two germline ends. The CDR3 loop is CASSLVQSSYNEQFF. CDR3 nucleotides: TGCGCCAGCAGCCTAGTACAGAGCTCCTACAATGAGCAGTTCTTC.

The rearrangement joins TRBV5-1 to TRBJ2-7; 12 bases fit TRBD2. J gave up 2 bases and V 0 bases, and 6 bases lay outside the gene matches. The V gene's germline CDR1 is SGHRS and CDR2 YFSETQ. The CDR3 has 17 residues. CDR3 residues: CASSLGLAGDGPYEQYF. The CDR3 region has the DNA TGCGCCAGCAGCTTGGGACTAGCGGGAGATGGTCCCTACGAGCAGTACTTC. Variable domain in full (rest from reference TRBV5-1 and TRBJ2-7): KAGVTQTPRYLIKTRGQQVTLSCSPISGHRSVSWYQQTPGQGLQFLFEYFSETQRNKGNFPGRFSGRQFSNSRSEMNVSTLELGDSALYLCASSLGLAGDGPYEQYFGPGTRLTVT.

The chain carries TRBV5-8 and TRBJ1-3, with D possibly TRBD1 on 5 matching bases. V was clipped by 2 bases and J by 2 bases, with 11 bases between them. This CDR3 comprises 15 residues. CDR1 and CDR2 (germline): SGHTS, YDEGEE. Here the CDR3 DNA reads TGTGCCAGCAGCTTCGAGGGGTTCCCTGGAAACACCATATATTTT. It yields the protein CASSFEGFPGNTIYF. Looking up the rest from reference TRBV5-8 and TRBJ1-3 gives the full variable domain: EAGVTQSPTHLIKTRGQQATLRCSPISGHTSVYWYQQALGLGLQFLLWYDEGEERNRGNFPPRFSGRQFPNYSSELNVNALELEDSALYLCASSFEGFPGNTIYFGEGSWLTVV.

In the case of this clone: The sample holds other DNA sequences that translate to the same CDR3. The CDR3 region has the DNA TGCGCCAGCAGCTTGGAGGGACAGGGGGAAGCTTTCTTT. Amino acids: CASSLEGQGEAFF. The rearrangement links TRBV5-1 to TRBJ1-1; 10 bases align to TRBD1. Germline loops: CDR1 SGHRS, CDR2 YFSETQ. V trimming: 0 bases; J trimming: 8 bases; junction bases outside the gene matches: 1. The CDR3 is 13 amino acids.

J is TRBJ2-4 and V is TRBV6-5; TRBD1 matches 8 bases. The ends lost 6 bases at V and 5 bases at J; junction bases unmatched: 6. Germline V gives CDR1 MNHEY, CDR2 SVGAGI. This CDR3 has 14 residues. Here the CDR3 reads CASRPPGQENIQYF. CDR3 coding DNA: TGTGCCAGCAGACCACCGGGACAGGAAAACATTCAGTACTTC.

The J gene is TRBJ1-3, the V gene TRBV5-1; weak D call: TRBD1 (5 bases). This CDR3 is 16 amino acids long. Trimming took 4 bases from V and 6 from J, leaving 20 bases between them. Per germline, CDR1 SGHRS and CDR2 YFSETQ. CDR3 sequence: CASSGAQTPAENTIYF. CDR3 nucleotides: TGCGCCAGCAGCGGGGCCCAGACCCCGGCCGAAAACACCATATATTTT.

The rearrangement joins TRBV28 to TRBJ1-2, with a possible D match to TRBD1 (6 bases). V was clipped by 6 bases and J by 4 bases, with 15 bases between them. The CDR3 extends over 14 amino acids. Germline V lookup: CDR1 MDHEN, CDR2 SYDVKM. The CDR3 region has the DNA TGTGCCAGCAGGTCCGGACAGCTGGCCTATGGCTACACCTTC. Protein product: CASRSGQLAYGYTF.

The rearrangement joins TRBV5-8 to TRBJ2-3; TRBD1 agrees at 10 bases. The germline gives CDR1 SGHTS, CDR2 YDEGEE. The trim removed 6 bases at V and 8 bases at J, leaving 3 bases unmatched. The CDR3 covers 12 residues. CDR3 region: CASTWTGGTQYF. The DNA of the CDR3 is TGTGCCAGCACCTGGACAGGGGGTACGCAGTATTTT.

The chain joins TRBV5-1 to TRBJ2-2, with 7 nucleotides matching TRBD2. Germline V gene data show CDR1 as SGHRS and CDR2 as YFSETQ. The length of the CDR3 is 16 residues. V dropped 0 bases and J dropped 8; count of bases not matched to a gene: 10. The CDR3 region is CASSLAPAGNMGELFF. DNA for the CDR3: TGCGCCAGCAGCTTGGCCCCAGCGGGGAACATGGGGGAGCTGTTTTTT.

The rearrangement uses TRBV27 and TRBJ2-2; D is undetermined. This CDR3 spans 15 amino acids. Trimming shortened V by 6 bases and J by 4 bases, and 15 bases separated the two germline ends. Germline lookup yields CDR1 MNHEY and CDR2 SMNVEV (reference sequence). The CDR3 sequence is CASRPGGLGTGELFF. CDR3 nucleotides: TGTGCCAGCAGGCCCGGTGGTCTGGGCACCGGGGAGCTGTTTTTT.

This sequence joins TRBV18 and TRBJ1-2; possibly TRBD1 for D (5 bases). V was pared by 4 bases and J by 2 bases, with 20 bases between. This CDR3 is built from 17 residues. CDR1 is KGHSH and CDR2 is LQKENI in the germline V gene. This CDR3 reads CASSLYLRGQTNYGYTF. DNA for the CDR3: TGTGCCAGCTCACTGTACCTAAGGGGTCAGACCAACTATGGCTACACCTTC.

This chain joins TRBV9 and TRBJ1-1; D remains unclear. Germline V gene sequence: CDR1 SGDLS, CDR2 YYNGEE. CDR3 length: 14 amino acids. V was shortened by 4 bases and J by 1 base, with 11 bases between the two germline ends. The CDR3 loop reads CASSPRPGNTEAFF. CDR3 in DNA: TGTGCCAGCAGCCCTCGACCCGGGAACACTGAAGCTTTCTTT.

The chain carries TRBV6-1 and TRBJ1-2; no definite D call. Trimming took off 0 bases at V and 8 bases at J, with 10 bases between the two ends. The CDR3 length is 13 residues. Germline V CDR1 and CDR2: MNHNS, SASEGT. CDR3 in amino acids: CASSEARTGGYTF. For the CDR3, the DNA is TGTGCCAGCAGTGAAGCCCGGACTGGGGGCTACACCTTC.

V gene TRBV19 combines with J gene TRBJ2-3; TRBD2 aligns across 7 bases. V was clipped by 3 bases and J by 3 bases; unmatched bases: 6. This CDR3 contains 15 residues. Germline values: CDR1 LNHDA, CDR2 SQIVND (reference sequence). The CDR3 loop is CASSILGGSTDTQYF. In DNA form, the CDR3 reads TGTGCCAGTAGTATCTTGGGCGGGAGTACAGATACGCAGTATTTT.

V gene TRBV28 combines with J gene TRBJ2-1, with 7 bases fitting TRBD2. With V trimmed by 2 bases and J by 3 bases, 4 bases remained unmatched. The CDR3 sequence is 15 residues long. The V gene's germline CDR1 is MDHEN and CDR2 SYDVKM. The CDR3 DNA follows: TGTGCCAGCAGTTTAGGCCTAGCGGACTACAATGAGCAGTTCTTC. Translation: CASSLGLADYNEQFF.

CDR3 coding DNA: TGTGCCAGCAGCCCCACCCGGACGACCTCCTACGAGCAGTACTTC. Its translation: CASSPTRTTSYEQYF. The J gene is TRBJ2-7, the V gene TRBV11-2; D call uncertain. The V gene lost 5 bases and the J gene lost 0 bases, with 14 bases spanning the gap. This CDR3 region has 15 residues. From germline, CDR1 is SGHAT and CDR2 FQNNGV.

This chain joins TRBV10-3 and TRBJ2-2; 8 bases fit TRBD2. The CDR3 consists of 17 residues. Germline loops: CDR1 ENHRY, CDR2 SYGVKD. The V gene end was trimmed by 0 bases and the J gene end by 8 bases; junction bases not matched to a gene: 11. The DNA for the CDR3 is TGTGCCATCAGTGAGTCGACTAGCGCCCCGGGAGGGGGGGAGCTGTTTTTT. Protein: CAISESTSAPGGGELFF.

This clone is a singleton in its sample. This chain connects TRBV7-9 to TRBJ2-2; the match to TRBD1 covers 8 bases. With 2 bases clipped from V and 2 bases from J, the junction kept 4 bases outside the gene matches. Germline lookup yields CDR1 SEHNR and CDR2 FQNEAQ (reference sequence). The CDR3 has 16 residues. The CDR3 region is CASSLTAGGNTGELFF. In DNA form, the CDR3 reads TGTGCCAGCAGCTTAACGGCAGGGGGCAACACCGGGGAGCTGTTTTTT.

In DNA, the CDR3 is TGTGCCAGCAGCGGAGGGACAGCCAGGGGGACCCAGTACTTC. Amino acid sequence: CASSGGTARGTQYF. This chain links TRBV11-2 with TRBJ2-5; D possibly corresponds to TRBD1 (7 bases). With 5 bases removed from V and 7 bases from J, the gap between germline ends came to 17 bases. CDR1 and CDR2 (germline): SGHAT, FQNNGV. This CDR3 has 14 amino acids.

The V call is TRBV5-1, the J call TRBJ2-5, with D perhaps matching TRBD2 (6 bases). This CDR3 spans 15 amino acids. The V gene lost 2 bases and the J gene lost 4 bases, with 15 bases spanning the gap. Germline V gene lookup returns CDR1 SGHRS and CDR2 YFSETQ. The CDR3 here is CASSFSGGRGETQYF. The DNA of the CDR3 is TGCGCCAGCAGCTTTAGTGGAGGGCGCGGAGAGACCCAGTACTTC.